The TCR beta chain described here comes from a study of blood T cell repertoires in COVID-19. In the study overall: The analysed material was cDNA or gDNA that came from T cells, B-cell-depleted T cells, or PBMCs.

Clones were read by immunoSEQ multiplex PCR, and TCRdb kept only the in-frame ones, dropping some. Of about 210,000 clones listed, approximately 78% are singletons. The germline CDR1 and CDR2 sequences are SGHVS and FQNEAQ. The CDR3 spans 14 residues. V shed 2 bases, J shed 1 base, and the junction held 2 bases outside the gene matches. The source is a woman in her forties with acute or convalescent COVID-19. The genes are TRBV7-8 and TRBJ2-7; TRBD2 agrees at 7 bases. Sequencing was done on a sample of peripheral blood. The CDR3 loop is CASSLRGRSYEQYF. The CDR3 DNA follows: TGTGCCAGCAGCTTACGCGGGAGATCCTACGAGCAGTACTTC.